The clone carrying this TCR beta chain was seen many times. Its specificity is not known. The entry originates in a study of T cells in Graves' hyperthyroidism and ophthalmopathy. On the study more broadly: Peripheral blood collection took place at initial diagnosis, before any treatment.

Study-wide results and caveats: Researchers found most expanded thyroid clonotypes above 0.001 in blood as well.

Uncontrolled infection, other autoimmune disease, pregnancy or lactation excluded patients. Amplified regions were TCR beta CDR3 sequences from RNA transcripts. First-round RT-PCR of the TCR CDR3 relied on the HTBI primer set. Via MiXCR, TCRdb re-called the multiplex PCR reads, giving one row per CDR3 protein. Here the sample spans around 390,000 distinct CDR3 sequences, approximately 15% being singletons. CDR3 length equals 12 residues. The V gene lost 5 bases and the J gene lost 10 bases, with 13 bases spanning the gap. The receptor's source is a woman in her 30s with Graves' ophthalmopathy. The chain is built from TRBV12-3 or TRBV12-4 and TRBJ2-3; no reliable D call. Specimen: blood. CDR3 in amino acids: CASSNQAAPQYF. CDR3 in DNA: TGTGCCAGCAGTAACCAGGCTGCCCCGCAGTATTTT.